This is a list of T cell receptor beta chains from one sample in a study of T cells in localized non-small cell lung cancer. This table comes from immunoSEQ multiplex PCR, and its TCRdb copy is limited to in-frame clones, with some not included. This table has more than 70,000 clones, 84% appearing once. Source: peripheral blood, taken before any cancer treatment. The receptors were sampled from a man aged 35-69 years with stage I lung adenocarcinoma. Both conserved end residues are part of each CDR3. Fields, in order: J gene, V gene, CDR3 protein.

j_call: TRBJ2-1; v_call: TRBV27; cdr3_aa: CASSSLVVNEQFF
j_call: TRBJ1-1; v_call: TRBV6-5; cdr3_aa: CAVKVDGRNTEAFF
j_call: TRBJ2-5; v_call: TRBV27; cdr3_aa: CASSTSGSWGETQYF
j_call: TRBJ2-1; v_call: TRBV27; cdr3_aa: CASSLSPDNEQFF
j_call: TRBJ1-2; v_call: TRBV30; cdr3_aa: CAWSVALYGYTF
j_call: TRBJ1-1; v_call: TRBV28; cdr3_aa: CATIRRFNTEAFF
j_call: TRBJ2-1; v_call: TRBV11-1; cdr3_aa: CASSRDSAGTGKYNEQFF
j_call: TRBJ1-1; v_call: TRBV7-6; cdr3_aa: CASSPVGGWNTEAFF
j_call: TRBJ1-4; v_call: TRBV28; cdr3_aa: CASSFAGMVEKLFF
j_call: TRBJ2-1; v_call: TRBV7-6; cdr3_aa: CASSLGRAGARNEQFF
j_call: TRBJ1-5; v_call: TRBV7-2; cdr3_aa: CASSRQGDSNQPQHF
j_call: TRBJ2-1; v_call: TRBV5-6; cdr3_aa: CASSPLAGLNNEQFF
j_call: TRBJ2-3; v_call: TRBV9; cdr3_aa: CASSVTPSTDTQYF
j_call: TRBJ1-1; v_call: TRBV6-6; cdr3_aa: CASSYSIGTEAFF
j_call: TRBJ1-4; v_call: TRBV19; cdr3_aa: CASKVGHTNEKLFF
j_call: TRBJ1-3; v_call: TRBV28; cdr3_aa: CASSLSGKGPIGNTIYF
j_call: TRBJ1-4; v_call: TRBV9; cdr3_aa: CASSPTLAPGQLFF
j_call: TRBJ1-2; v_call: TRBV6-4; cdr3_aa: CASSPGQGDYGYTF
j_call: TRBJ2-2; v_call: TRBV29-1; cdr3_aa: CSVGLAANTGELFF
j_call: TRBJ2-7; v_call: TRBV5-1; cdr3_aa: CASSARTGGDEQYF
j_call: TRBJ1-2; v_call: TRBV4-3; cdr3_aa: CASSQEESDVYGYTF
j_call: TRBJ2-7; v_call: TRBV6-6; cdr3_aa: CASSRPGLGPYEQYF
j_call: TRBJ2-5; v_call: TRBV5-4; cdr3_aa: CASSRPLAGGETQYF
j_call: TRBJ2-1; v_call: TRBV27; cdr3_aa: CASSYQVHEQFF
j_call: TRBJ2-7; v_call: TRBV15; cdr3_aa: CATSTGRRYEQYF
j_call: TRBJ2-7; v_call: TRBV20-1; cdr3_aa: CSATVSYEQYF
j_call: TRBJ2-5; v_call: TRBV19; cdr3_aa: CASPNKEGTNQETQYF
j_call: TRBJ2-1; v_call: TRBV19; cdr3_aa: CASSMYGEQFF
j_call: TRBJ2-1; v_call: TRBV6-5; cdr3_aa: CASSYPGYEQFF
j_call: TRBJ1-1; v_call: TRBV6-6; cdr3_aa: CASRQKGPEAFF
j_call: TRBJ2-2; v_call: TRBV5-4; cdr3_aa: CASSPGLAVDTGELFF
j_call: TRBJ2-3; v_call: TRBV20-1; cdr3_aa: CSAPLDTQYF
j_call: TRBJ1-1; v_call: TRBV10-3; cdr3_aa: CAISESPGALGDTEAFF
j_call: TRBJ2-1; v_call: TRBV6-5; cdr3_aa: CASSYDGNEQFF
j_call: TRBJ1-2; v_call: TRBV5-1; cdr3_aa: CASSLGQGINYGYTF
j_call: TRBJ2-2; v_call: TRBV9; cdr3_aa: CASSLLSVGELFF
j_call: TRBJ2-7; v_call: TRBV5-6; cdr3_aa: CASSLFGQASYEQYF
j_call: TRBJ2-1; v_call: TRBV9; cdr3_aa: CASSVGHRSAYNEQFF
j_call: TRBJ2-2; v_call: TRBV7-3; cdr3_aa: CASSLTTGGGELFF
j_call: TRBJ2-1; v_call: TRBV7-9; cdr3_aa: CASSDLGTSGTSSYNEQFF
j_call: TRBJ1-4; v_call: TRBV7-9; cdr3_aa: CASSSGQATNEKLFF
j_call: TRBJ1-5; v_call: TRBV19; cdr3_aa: CASSIRKQGAIQPQHF
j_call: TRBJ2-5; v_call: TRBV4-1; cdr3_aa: CASSQGQSGGYGETQYF
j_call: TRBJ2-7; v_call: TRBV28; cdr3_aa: CASRQTSGQGKQYF
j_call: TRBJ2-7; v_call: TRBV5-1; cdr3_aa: CASSGSYEQYF
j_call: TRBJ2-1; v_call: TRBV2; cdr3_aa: CASMELILHRRGNEQFF
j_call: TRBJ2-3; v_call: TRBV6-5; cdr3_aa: CASSQPRGPDTQYF
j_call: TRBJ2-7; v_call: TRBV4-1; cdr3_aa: CASSPLKEPYEQYF
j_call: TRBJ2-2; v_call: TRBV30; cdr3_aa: CAWIKTGAAGELFF
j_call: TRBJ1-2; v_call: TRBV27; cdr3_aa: CASSDRADHGYTF
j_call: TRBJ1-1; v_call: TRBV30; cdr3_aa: CASSLGAEAFF
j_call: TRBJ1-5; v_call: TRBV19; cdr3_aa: CASSMKGAENSNQPQHF